This is a list of T cell receptor beta chains from one sample in a study of cytomegalovirus exposure and HLA in healthy donors. The protocol was immunoSEQ multiplex PCR, while the TCRdb copy is restricted to in-frame clones and leaves out a portion. Seen here are over 150,000 clones, around 63% observed once, and the top ten hold around 4.3%. Sequencing was done on a sample of PBMCs. The receptor set was obtained from a woman aged 18-30 years in good health and CMV-seropositive. Both conserved end residues are part of each CDR3. Each record gives: J gene, V gene, clone size, D gene, CDR3 protein, CDR3 DNA. The D gene is left open where the match is weak. Clone size is not always given. Where it is, it says once, few, many or a class for expanded clones.

J gene: TRBJ1-1; V gene: TRBV4-2; clone size: NA; D gene: TRBD1; CDR3 protein: CASSRGQGSFYTEAFF; CDR3 DNA: TGTGCCAGCAGCCGGGGACAGGGAAGCTTTTACACTGAAGCTTTCTTT
J gene: TRBJ1-6; V gene: TRBV27; clone size: few; D gene: NA; CDR3 protein: CASKVGQYNSPLHF; CDR3 DNA: TGTGCCAGCAAGGTGGGGCAGTATAATTCACCCCTCCACTTT
J gene: TRBJ1-4; V gene: TRBV15; clone size: NA; D gene: TRBD1; CDR3 protein: CATSRRGASDEKLFF; CDR3 DNA: TGTGCCACCAGCCGCAGGGGGGCGTCGGATGAAAAACTGTTTTTT
J gene: TRBJ1-1; V gene: TRBV28; clone size: NA; D gene: NA; CDR3 protein: CASSADSPMNTEAFF; CDR3 DNA: TGTGCCAGCAGCGCCGACAGCCCAATGAACACTGAAGCTTTCTTT
J gene: TRBJ1-2; V gene: TRBV28; clone size: NA; D gene: NA; CDR3 protein: CASNTLLTGGFSYGYTF; CDR3 DNA: TGTGCCAGCAATACCCTCTTGACAGGCGGCTTTAGCTATGGCTACACCTTC
J gene: TRBJ2-5; V gene: TRBV7-7; clone size: few; D gene: TRBD2; CDR3 protein: CASSSGLAGGSETQYF; CDR3 DNA: TGTGCTAGCAGCTCGGGACTAGCGGGAGGGTCAGAGACCCAGTACTTC
J gene: TRBJ2-7; V gene: TRBV7-2; clone size: NA; D gene: NA; CDR3 protein: CASSFTGYEQYF; CDR3 DNA: TGTGCCAGCAGCTTCACAGGCTACGAGCAGTACTTC
J gene: TRBJ1-4; V gene: TRBV10-3; clone size: few; D gene: NA; CDR3 protein: CAISGDNNEKLFF; CDR3 DNA: TGTGCCATCAGTGGTGACAATAATGAAAAACTGTTTTTT
J gene: TRBJ1-1; V gene: TRBV5-6; clone size: NA; D gene: NA; CDR3 protein: CASSLFSRGANTEAFF; CDR3 DNA: TGTGCCAGCAGCTTGTTTAGTCGCGGGGCGAACACTGAAGCTTTCTTT
J gene: TRBJ2-1; V gene: TRBV7-2; clone size: few; D gene: TRBD2; CDR3 protein: CASRERGSSYNEQFF; CDR3 DNA: TGTGCCAGCAGGGAGCGGGGGAGTTCCTACAATGAGCAGTTCTTC
J gene: TRBJ2-5; V gene: TRBV5-8; clone size: NA; D gene: TRBD1; CDR3 protein: CASSLGLQGEETQYF; CDR3 DNA: TGTGCCAGCAGCTTGGGCTTGCAGGGGGAAGAGACCCAGTACTTC
J gene: TRBJ2-3; V gene: TRBV28; clone size: NA; D gene: TRBD2; CDR3 protein: CAINRRLAASTDTQYF; CDR3 DNA: TGTGCCATTAATAGGCGACTAGCGGCTAGCACAGATACGCAGTATTTT
J gene: TRBJ1-2; V gene: TRBV27; clone size: few; D gene: NA; CDR3 protein: CASSLQGHYGYTF; CDR3 DNA: TGTGCCAGCAGCCTACAGGGTCACTATGGCTACACCTTC
J gene: TRBJ1-1; V gene: TRBV15; clone size: NA; D gene: NA; CDR3 protein: CATLTSGTFNTEAFF; CDR3 DNA: TGTGCCACATTGACATCCGGGACATTCAACACTGAAGCTTTCTTT
J gene: TRBJ2-7; V gene: TRBV29-1; clone size: NA; D gene: TRBD1; CDR3 protein: CSVKGQGYYEQYF; CDR3 DNA: TGCAGCGTTAAAGGACAGGGATACTACGAGCAGTACTTC
J gene: TRBJ1-3; V gene: TRBV6-6; clone size: NA; D gene: NA; CDR3 protein: CASNSGGGGAIYF; CDR3 DNA: TGTGCCAGCAATTCGGGGGGCGGTGGAGCCATATATTTT
J gene: TRBJ1-5; V gene: TRBV11-2; clone size: once; D gene: NA; CDR3 protein: CASSLSGNQPQHF; CDR3 DNA: TGTGCCAGCAGCTTGAGCGGCAATCAGCCCCAGCATTTT
J gene: TRBJ2-3; V gene: TRBV4-1; clone size: NA; D gene: TRBD2; CDR3 protein: CASSQTSGRISTDTQYF; CDR3 DNA: TGCGCCAGCAGCCAGACTAGCGGGAGGATTAGCACAGATACGCAGTATTTT
J gene: TRBJ1-6; V gene: TRBV30; clone size: NA; D gene: NA; CDR3 protein: CAWMYHIGGRFYNSPLHF; CDR3 DNA: TGTGCCTGGATGTACCACATCGGGGGACGATTTTATAATTCACCCCTCCACTTT